This T cell receptor (beta chain) derives from a study of CD8+ T cells in alopecia areata. As for the study in general: Tofacitinib was taken orally by treated patients, and the dose was 5 to 10 mg twice daily. General observations from the study: The study found higher clonality in lesional than normal scalp, especially in alopecia totalis/universalis. Mice gave a clearer picture of TCR sharing than patients did, possibly for HLA-related reasons.

Concerning this clone: The antigen remains unidentified.

PBMCs were stained for CD3, CD4 and CD8, and CD4+ and CD8+ T cells were sorted. Reverse transcription of extracted RNA yielded cDNA, which provided the sequencing template. Profiling relied on immunoSEQ multiplex PCR, and the TCRdb table lists in-frame clones only, not all of them. This table holds 250,000 or so clones, roughly two thirds found once. V shed 5 bases and J shed 4 bases, with 12 bases lying between them. In germline, CDR1 is SGHDN, CDR2 FVKESK. This CDR3 comprises 13 residues. This clonotype was obtained from a human donor with alopecia areata. The chain is built from TRBV14 and TRBJ2-7, with D perhaps TRBD1 (5 bases). This specimen was CD4+ T cells sorted from blood, taken at week 0. This CDR3 reads CASSGAGRYEQYF. The CDR3, as DNA: TGTGCCAGCAGCGGGGCAGGAAGATACGAGCAGTACTTC.